This is a list of T cell receptor beta chains from one sample in a study of cytomegalovirus exposure and HLA in healthy donors. The method was immunoSEQ multiplex PCR; TCRdb's version includes in-frame clones alone and lacks a portion of them. Here the sample table reports about 170,000 clones. The sequenced sample was PBMCs. These receptors were collected from a woman aged 55 to 70 in good health and CMV-seronegative. CDR3s include the opening cysteine and the closing phenylalanine or tryptophan. D genes are given only for firm matches.

j_gene	d_gene	v_gene	CDR3aa	CDR3nt
TRBJ2-1	.	TRBV4-1	CASSQFQGRSSYNEQFF	TGCGCCAGCAGCCAGTTCCAGGGCCGGAGCTCCTACAATGAGCAGTTCTTC
TRBJ1-3	.	TRBV5-1	CASSPGPGASSGNTIYF	TGCGCCAGCAGCCCGGGGCCAGGGGCGAGCTCTGGAAACACCATATATTTT
TRBJ1-1	TRBD1	TRBV7-9	CASLSGFRDRLNTEAFF	TGTGCCAGCCTCTCTGGATTCCGGGACAGACTAAACACTGAAGCTTTCTTT
TRBJ2-1	TRBD2	TRBV13	CASSLGRAGVDEQFF	TGTGCCAGCAGCTTAGGAAGGGCGGGAGTAGATGAGCAGTTCTTC
TRBJ2-1	.	TRBV4-1	CASSQERFNEQFF	TGCGCCAGCAGCCAAGAGCGGTTTAATGAGCAGTTCTTC
TRBJ2-1	.	TRBV11-1	CASSSQGSSNEQFF	TGTGCCAGCAGCTCCCAGGGGTCCAGCAATGAGCAGTTCTTC
TRBJ2-6	.	TRBV5-4	CASSLSRSGANVLTF	TGTGCCAGCAGCTTGAGCCGCTCTGGGGCCAACGTCCTGACTTTC
TRBJ1-1	TRBD1	TRBV9	CASSRGAGTGYTEAFF	TGTGCCAGCAGCCGTGGGGCAGGGACAGGGTACACTGAAGCTTTCTTT
TRBJ2-1	.	TRBV7-8	CASSSRRDEQFF	TGTGCCAGCAGCTCCCGGCGGGATGAGCAGTTCTTC
TRBJ2-5	TRBD2	TRBV7-9	CASSPGTIQETQYF	TGTGCCAGCAGCCCGGGGACTATCCAAGAGACCCAGTACTTC
TRBJ2-3	TRBD1	TRBV11-2	CASSRQGLVTDTQYF	TGTGCCAGCAGCCGACAGGGGTTGGTCACAGATACGCAGTATTTT
TRBJ2-5	TRBD2	TRBV2	CASSWRERETQYF	TGTGCCAGCAGTTGGCGGGAGAGGGAGACCCAGTACTTC
TRBJ1-5	.	TRBV6-1	CASSEYWRYNQPQHF	TGTGCCAGCAGTGAATATTGGCGGTACAATCAGCCCCAGCATTTT
TRBJ1-2	TRBD1	TRBV6-1	CASSRQGFGYTF	TGTGCCAGCAGTAGACAGGGGTTTGGCTACACCTTC
TRBJ1-1	.	TRBV7-9	CASSPGSGTEAFF	TGTGCCAGCAGCCCAGGAAGCGGCACTGAAGCTTTCTTT
TRBJ2-7	TRBD1	TRBV7-3	CASRPTGESYEQYF	TGTGCCAGCAGGCCCACAGGGGAATCGTACGAGCAGTACTTC
TRBJ1-5	.	TRBV7-2	CASSFSRDYQPQHF	TGTGCCAGCAGCTTTTCCCGGGATTATCAGCCCCAGCATTTT
TRBJ1-5	TRBD1	TRBV29-1	CSVADRVGGNQPQHF	TGCAGCGTTGCCGACAGGGTGGGTGGCAATCAGCCCCAGCATTTT
TRBJ2-2	.	TRBV5-1	CASTVGFRATGELFF	TGCGCCAGCACCGTCGGCTTCAGGGCCACCGGGGAGCTGTTTTTT
TRBJ2-5	TRBD2	TRBV7-3	CASSLMGSGGAPGTQYF	TGTGCCAGCAGCTTAATGGGAAGCGGGGGGGCCCCGGGGACCCAGTACTTC
TRBJ1-1	.	TRBV11-2	CASKGDGLNTEAFF	TGTGCCAGCAAGGGGGACGGGCTGAACACTGAAGCTTTCTTT
TRBJ1-1	TRBD1	TRBV18	CASSPIGQENTEAFF	TGTGCCAGCTCACCGATTGGACAGGAGAACACTGAAGCTTTCTTT
TRBJ2-7	TRBD1	TRBV7-3	CASSLAGTGYYEQYF	TGTGCCAGCAGCCTCGCCGGGACAGGGTACTACGAGCAGTACTTC
TRBJ2-3	TRBD2	TRBV27	CASSNLGGRVADTQYF	TGTGCCAGCAGTAATCTGGGCGGGAGGGTAGCAGATACGCAGTATTTT
TRBJ1-2	TRBD1	TRBV5-1	CASSLDDRGLGYGYTF	TGCGCCAGCAGCTTGGACGACAGGGGGCTGGGCTATGGCTACACCTTC
TRBJ2-5	.	TRBV2	CAGSGSGTQYF	TGTGCCGGATCCGGGTCCGGGACCCAGTACTTC
TRBJ1-6	.	TRBV6-6	CASSYAQGPLHF	TGTGCCAGCAGTTACGCCCAGGGACCCCTCCACTTT
TRBJ2-3	TRBD2	TRBV4-1	CASSQVPPSGGTDTQYF	TGCGCCAGCAGCCAAGTTCCCCCTAGCGGGGGCACAGATACGCAGTATTTT
TRBJ1-2	TRBD1	TRBV5-1	CASSSRDRGDGYTF	TGCGCCAGCAGCTCCCGGGACAGGGGGGACGGCTACACCTTC
TRBJ2-5	TRBD1	TRBV5-1	CASSSGQGQETQYF	TGCGCCAGCAGCTCAGGACAGGGGCAAGAGACCCAGTACTTC
TRBJ1-2	.	TRBV5-6	CASSPGQHYGYTF	TGTGCCAGCAGCCCCGGACAACACTATGGCTACACCTTC
TRBJ1-1	TRBD1	TRBV7-6	CASSANTGGTEAFF	TGTGCCAGCAGCGCAAATACAGGGGGCACTGAAGCTTTCTTT
TRBJ2-7	.	TRBV7-9	CASSFGETYEQYF	TGTGCCAGCAGCTTCGGGGAAACCTACGAGCAGTACTTC
TRBJ2-1	TRBD2	TRBV19	CASSTSGGSYNEQFF	TGTGCCAGTAGTACTAGCGGAGGGTCCTACAATGAGCAGTTCTTC
TRBJ1-1	.	TRBV7-2	CASSLAGGVGAEAFF	TGTGCCAGCAGCTTAGCGGGGGGGGTGGGAGCTGAAGCTTTCTTT
TRBJ2-2	.	TRBV4-2	CASSQRPISLPNTGELFF	TGTGCCAGCAGCCAAAGGCCCATTTCACTACCGAACACCGGGGAGCTGTTTTTT
TRBJ2-1	TRBD1	TRBV7-3	CASSFDRGNEQFF	TGTGCCAGCAGCTTCGACAGGGGAAATGAGCAGTTCTTC
TRBJ2-1	TRBD2	TRBV7-8	CASSPRWGGGAHNEQFF	TGTGCCAGCAGCCCCCGATGGGGCGGGGGGGCCCACAATGAGCAGTTCTTC
TRBJ2-1	TRBD1	TRBV29-1	CSVVYRGQFYNEQFF	TGCAGCGTGGTATACAGGGGGCAGTTTTACAATGAGCAGTTCTTC
TRBJ2-6	TRBD1	TRBV13	CASSWGQGGANVLTF	TGTGCCAGCAGCTGGGGACAGGGAGGGGCCAACGTCCTGACTTTC
TRBJ1-5	TRBD1	TRBV19	CASRDRVHQPQHF	TGTGCCAGTAGGGACAGGGTCCATCAGCCCCAGCATTTT
TRBJ2-3	TRBD2	TRBV7-3	CASSLLRGTADTQYF	TGTGCCAGCAGCTTGTTGCGGGGGACGGCAGATACGCAGTATTTT